Each of the 23 T cell receptor beta chains below was sequenced from the same sample in a study of Graves' ophthalmopathy and Graves' hyperthyroidism. The sequenced template was RNA, covering the TCR beta CDR3 region. HTBI primers were used in a first-round RT-PCR, which preceded a second-round multiplex PCR. TCRdb ran MiXCR on the multiplex PCR reads and lists one entry per CDR3 protein. The repertoire consists of about 1.2 million distinct CDR3 sequences, with about 36% occurring once and the leading ten covering approximately 12%. Sequencing was carried out using peripheral blood or thyroid tissue (not recorded which). The origin of the receptors is an adult man with Graves' hyperthyroidism.

This chain connects TRBV25-1 to TRBJ2-7, with a possible D match to TRBD1 (6 bases). Germline V gene sequence: CDR1 MGHDK, CDR2 SYGVNS. V was cut by 9 bases and J by 4 bases, with 25 bases left in between. This CDR3 is 16 amino acids long. The CDR3 bases are TGTGCCAGTGCTCCGGACAGCCATACAGAAATTTACGAGCAGTACTTC. Translation: CASAPDSHTEIYEQYF.

The chain recombines TRBV19 with TRBJ2-5; 11 bases fit TRBD1. CDR3 size: 15 residues. The germline CDR1 and CDR2 sequences are LNHDA and SQIVND (reference sequence). Trimming removed 7 bases from V and 5 bases from J; junction bases left unmatched: 9. CDR3 in amino acids: CASNPPGQGVETQYF. In DNA, the CDR3 is TGTGCCAGTAATCCACCGGGACAGGGGGTGGAGACCCAGTACTTC.

V is TRBV9 and J is TRBJ1-5; a possible D gene is TRBD1 (6 bases). The CDR3 is 19 amino acids. V was pared by 5 bases and J by 0 bases, with 24 bases between. From germline, CDR1 is SGDLS and CDR2 YYNGEE. CDR3: CASSYVRGASDRSNQPQHF. CDR3 bases: TGTGCCAGCAGTTACGTTCGGGGGGCGAGCGATCGTAGCAATCAGCCCCAGCATTTT.

This clonotype was detected many times. V usage is TRBV5-1 and J usage is TRBJ2-7, with D possibly TRBD2 on 6 matching bases. Trimming removed 2 bases from V and 3 bases from J, with 12 bases in between. This CDR3 spans 14 amino acids. Germline V gene lookup returns CDR1 SGHRS and CDR2 YFSETQ. CDR3 in DNA: TGCGCCAGCAGCTTCGGATTAGCGGACTACGAGCAGTACTTC. Translation gives CASSFGLADYEQYF.

This chain links TRBV7-9 with TRBJ2-2, with a possible D match to TRBD1 (5 bases). CDR3 length equals 15 residues. CDR1 is SEHNR and CDR2 is FQNEAQ in the germline V gene (reference sequence). With 5 bases removed from V and 0 bases from J, the gap between germline ends came to 10 bases. In nucleotides, the CDR3 is TGTGCCAGCAGCCTGACAGATACGAACACCGGGGAGCTGTTTTTT. Its protein product is CASSLTDTNTGELFF.

This clonotype was seen only a few times. V gene TRBV7-8 combines with J gene TRBJ2-5; 10 bases agree with TRBD2. The J call could be wrong; TRBJ2-1 is a better fit for the DNA end. This CDR3 has 14 amino acids. The germline CDR1 and CDR2 sequences are SGHVS and FQNEAQ. CDR3 in amino acids: CASSLAAGGNEQFF. CDR3 coding DNA: TGTGCCAGCAGCTTAGCAGCGGGGGGGAATGAGCAGTTCTTC.

This clonotype was counted at least ten times. The rearrangement uses TRBV2 and TRBJ1-4; possibly TRBD1 for D (5 bases). Deletions cut 3 bases from V and 5 bases from J, with 10 bases between. The CDR3 covers 14 residues. The germline V gene has CDR1 SNHLY and CDR2 FYNNEI. The CDR3 DNA sequence: TGTGCCAGCAGTGAGCAGGGTAAAAATGAAAAACTGTTTTTT. Amino acid sequence: CASSEQGKNEKLFF.

The chain uses TRBV10-2 and TRBJ1-4; D unclear. Germline CDR1 and CDR2: WSHSY and SAAADI. This CDR3 comprises 13 residues. V lost 2 bases, J lost 7 bases, and 8 bases lay in between. The CDR3 DNA follows: TGCGCCAGCAGTGAGCCGGACGTTGAAAAACTGTTTTTT. Translated: CASSEPDVEKLFF.

The chain employs TRBV7-9 and TRBJ2-7; TRBD2 is a possible D gene (6 bases). V gave up 7 bases and J gave up 5 bases, with 12 bases separating them. There are 12 residues in the CDR3. Germline values: CDR1 SEHNR, CDR2 FQNEAQ (reference sequence). The DNA for the CDR3 is TGTGCCAGCAACTTGGGGGGAAACGAGCAGTACTTC. Protein product: CASNLGGNEQYF.

To note about this clonotype: This could be a read error, since a much larger clone is one nucleotide away. The J gene is TRBJ2-7, the V gene TRBV24-1; 11 bases align to TRBD1. The junction had 6 bases not matched to a gene; V was cut back by 3 bases and J by 3 bases. This CDR3 comprises 16 residues. Germline lookup yields CDR1 KGHDR and CDR2 SFDVKD. In DNA, the CDR3 is TGTGCCACCAGTGATCCGACGGGGACAGGGGGCTACGAGCAGTACTTC. Protein: CATSDPTGTGGYEQYF.

The J gene is TRBJ2-7, the V gene TRBV9, with D unresolved. CDR3 length: 14 amino acids. Germline V gene lookup returns CDR1 SGDLS and CDR2 YYNGEE. The V and J ends lost 0 bases and 3 bases respectively, with 10 bases between them. Here the CDR3 reads CASSVDSRIYEQYF. In DNA, the CDR3 is TGTGCCAGCAGCGTAGACAGCAGAATCTACGAGCAGTACTTC.

The sample holds many counts of this clonotype. The gene calls are TRBV9 and TRBJ2-7; 12 bases agree with TRBD2. The V gene end was trimmed by 3 bases and the J gene end by 5 bases; junction bases not matched to a gene: 6. CDR3 length equals 15 residues. Germline CDR1 is SGDLS and CDR2 is YYNGEE. The CDR3 bases are TGTGCCAGCAGCGCCCTAGCGGGGGGGCCGAACGAGCAGTACTTC. It encodes CASSALAGGPNEQYF.

The CDR3 sequence: CASSVEGTQYF. CDR3 sequence (DNA): TGTGCCAGCAGCGTTGAAGGGACCCAGTACTTC. V is TRBV9 and J is TRBJ2-5; D is uncertain. The CDR3 length is 11 residues. V was trimmed by 2 bases and J by 7 bases, leaving 6 bases between them. CDR1 is SGDLS and CDR2 is YYNGEE in the germline V gene.

This clonotype has more than one count but fewer than ten. V and J are TRBV6-5 and TRBJ1-2; D not resolved. Trimming took off 2 bases at V and 1 base at J, with 11 bases between the two ends. There are 15 residues in the CDR3. CDR1 and CDR2 from the germline V gene are MNHEY and SVGAGI. CDR3 sequence (DNA): TGTGCCAGCAGTTACATGGGTGACCGTAACTATGGCTACACCTTC. Protein product: CASSYMGDRNYGYTF.

This clonotype has only one observation. The gene calls are TRBV25-1 and TRBJ1-2; D is possibly TRBD1 (6 bases). CDR1 and CDR2 (germline): MGHDK, SYGVNS. The CDR3 is made up of 14 amino acids. The V end was cut by 10 bases, the J end by 0 bases, with 15 bases between. DNA of the CDR3: TGTGCCACCAACCAGGGGTATACTAACTATGGCTACACCTTC. Amino acid sequence: CATNQGYTNYGYTF.

The V and J genes are TRBV9 and TRBJ2-2; D not certain. This CDR3 region has 15 residues. The germline V gene has CDR1 SGDLS and CDR2 YYNGEE. Between the trimmed V and J ends, which lost 0 bases and 1 base, there was a span of 7 bases. CDR3 loop: CASSVGNGNTGELFF. The DNA for the CDR3 is TGTGCCAGCAGCGTAGGTAACGGGAACACCGGGGAGCTGTTTTTT.

The chain uses TRBV5-6 and TRBJ2-5; D may be TRBD1 or TRBD2 (5 bases each). V was pared by 0 bases and J by 7 bases, with 13 bases between. Germline V gene lookup returns CDR1 SGHDT and CDR2 YYEEEE. The CDR3 is 14 residues long. The CDR3 loop is CASSLGGYEGTQYF. CDR3 bases: TGTGCCAGCAGCTTGGGGGGGTATGAGGGGACCCAGTACTTC. Based on the CDR3 plus reference TRBV5-6 and TRBJ2-5, the full variable domain is DAGVTQSPTHLIKTRGQQVTLRCSPKSGHDTVSWYQQALGQGPQFIFQYYEEEERQRGNFPDRFSGHQFPNYSSELNVNALLLGDSALYLCASSLGGYEGTQYFGPGTRLLVL.

About this clonotype itself: A much more abundant neighbour one base away suggests this may be a read error. The chain carries TRBV15 and TRBJ2-7, with TRBD1 matching over 7 bases. V dropped 1 base and J dropped 5; count of bases not matched to a gene: 11. Germline CDR1 reads LNHNV; CDR2 reads YYDKDF (reference sequence). This CDR3 spans 16 amino acids. CDR3 in DNA: TGTGCCACCAGCAGAGGCGGTCAGGGGGTGGGCGACGAGCAGTACTTC. Translation gives CATSRGGQGVGDEQYF.

The rearrangement uses TRBV4-2 and TRBJ2-2; 10 bases map to TRBD1. Trimming at V came to 3 bases and at J to 6 bases, leaving 7 bases not matched to a gene. Germline V gene data show CDR1 as LGHNA and CDR2 as YNFKEQ. This CDR3 spans 16 amino acids. The CDR3 loop is CASSQQTGGIAGELFF. Written as DNA, the CDR3 is TGTGCCAGCAGCCAGCAGACAGGGGGCATAGCCGGGGAGCTGTTTTTT.

The chain is built from TRBV4-1 and TRBJ1-1, with 8 bases lining up with TRBD1. Germline CDR1 reads MGHRA; CDR2 reads YSYEKL. V lost 9 bases and J lost 9; bases outside the gene matches: 12. The CDR3 loop spans 13 amino acids. The CDR3 sequence is CASTGQGLLKAFF. CDR3 nucleotide sequence: TGCGCCAGTACCGGACAGGGTCTTCTTAAAGCTTTCTTT.

The chain recombines TRBV10-3 with TRBJ1-6; 10 nucleotides align to TRBD1. Germline values: CDR1 ENHRY, CDR2 SYGVKD. V was clipped by 6 bases and J by 11 bases; unmatched bases: 4. The CDR3 is made up of 13 amino acids. The CDR3 is CAIRPGQGTPLHF. The CDR3 DNA sequence: TGTGCCATCAGGCCGGGACAGGGGACACCCCTCCACTTT.

For this clonotype: A much larger clone sits a single nucleotide away, making a read error possible. The chain carries TRBV19 and TRBJ2-2; 10 bases match TRBD1. The V gene end was trimmed by 6 bases and the J gene end by 9 bases; junction bases not matched to a gene: 13. This CDR3 comprises 16 residues. Germline V lookup: CDR1 LNHDA, CDR2 SQIVND (reference sequence). CDR3 residues: CASSLGQGIIGRELFF. The CDR3 DNA reads TGTGCCAGTAGCCTGGGACAGGGGATTATCGGCAGGGAGCTGTTTTTT. Combining the CDR3 with reference TRBV19 and TRBJ2-2 gives the whole variable domain DGGITQSPKYLFRKEGQNVTLSCEQNLNHDAMYWYRQDPGQGLRLIYYSQIVNDFQKGDIAEGYSVSREKKESFPLTVTSAQKNPTAFYLCASSLGQGIIGRELFFGEGSRLTVL.

This clonotype was counted many times. The chain combines TRBV7-2 with TRBJ2-6; no reliable D call. With 7 bases removed from V and 0 bases from J, the gap between germline ends came to 16 bases. The CDR3 loop spans 17 amino acids. Germline V gene lookup returns CDR1 SGHTA and CDR2 FQGNSA. The CDR3 nucleotides read TGTGCCAGCACCGCCGGATCTCCTCTCTCTGGGGCCAACGTCCTGACTTTC. Translated, it gives CASTAGSPLSGANVLTF. Supplemented by reference TRBV7-2 and TRBJ2-6, the full variable domain reads GAGVSQSPSNKVTEKGKDVELRCDPISGHTALYWYRQSLGQGLEFLIYFQGNSAPDKSGLPSDRFSAERTGGSVSTLTIQRTQQEDSAVYLCASTAGSPLSGANVLTFGAGSRLTVL.